Following are 15 T cell receptor beta chains from one sample sequenced in a study of PD-1 blockade in mismatch repair-deficient tumors. Produced via immunoSEQ multiplex PCR; TCRdb's table is partial and in-frame only. This table holds about 84,000 clones, around 85% found once. This sample comprised peripheral blood, obtained 12 weeks after starting pembrolizumab. The source is an adult with mismatch repair-deficient cancer.

The chain is built from TRBV5-1 and TRBJ2-1; no clear D gene. Germline V gene lookup returns CDR1 SGHRS and CDR2 YFSETQ. The CDR3 is 13 residues long. Trimming removed 0 bases at V and 6 bases at J, with 7 bases between. The CDR3 nucleotides read TGCGCCAGCAGCTTGGGGCTATCCAATGAGCAGTTCTTC. Translating gives CASSLGLSNEQFF. Full variable domain (missing parts from reference TRBV5-1 and TRBJ2-1): KAGVTQTPRYLIKTRGQQVTLSCSPISGHRSVSWYQQTPGQGLQFLFEYFSETQRNKGNFPGRFSGRQFSNSRSEMNVSTLELGDSALYLCASSLGLSNEQFFGPGTRLTVL.

The V call is TRBV18, the J call TRBJ1-5, with D tentatively TRBD1 (5 bases). Germline V gives CDR1 KGHSH, CDR2 LQKENI. The CDR3 sequence is 13 residues long. V was trimmed by 3 bases and J by 6 bases, leaving 9 bases between them. The CDR3 reads CASSPSDTQPQHF. The CDR3 DNA reads TGTGCCAGCTCACCCTCGGACACTCAGCCCCAGCATTTT.

CDR3 in amino acids: CASSAPTQAGPLYF. Here the CDR3 DNA reads TGTGCCAGCAGCGCACCTACCCAAGCGGGACCCTTATATTTT. The genes are TRBV7-2 and TRBJ2-3; 7 positions match TRBD2. CDR3 length equals 14 residues. Germline V lookup: CDR1 SGHTA, CDR2 FQGNSA. V trimming: 5 bases; J trimming: 15 bases; junction bases outside the gene matches: 17.

Only a few counts were recorded for this clone. The chain carries TRBV19 and TRBJ1-5; D remains ambiguous. Germline-derived CDR1 and CDR2 are LNHDA and SQIVND (reference sequence). V was trimmed by 4 bases and J by 7 bases, leaving 11 bases between them. There are 13 residues in the CDR3. CDR3: CASSSGTHQPQHF. The CDR3 DNA reads as TGTGCCAGTAGTAGTGGCACACACCAGCCCCAGCATTTT.

V and J are TRBV5-8 and TRBJ1-5; a weak D match, TRBD1 (5 bases). This CDR3 is built from 14 residues. Trimming cost V 2 bases and J 5 bases, with 11 bases left between them. Germline lookup yields CDR1 SGHTS and CDR2 YDEGEE. The CDR3 DNA reads TGTGCCAGCAGCTTAAGGGGCGGACATCAGCCCCAGCATTTT. It encodes CASSLRGGHQPQHF.

Concerning this clone: Additional DNA sequences in this sample encode the identical CDR3. The chain carries TRBV7-3 and TRBJ1-1, with no clear D. Germline assignment: CDR1 SGHTA and CDR2 FQGTGA. This CDR3 contains 13 residues. The V end was cut by 1 base, the J end by 1 base, with 4 bases between. CDR3 loop: CASSLNRNTEAFF. CDR3 bases: TGTGCCAGCAGCTTAAACAGGAACACTGAAGCTTTCTTT.

The rearrangement links TRBV9 to TRBJ2-1; 10 nucleotides match TRBD2. Losses at the gene ends were 4 bases for V and 15 bases for J; bases not matched to a gene: 7. The CDR3 totals 12 residues. Germline V lookup: CDR1 SGDLS, CDR2 YYNGEE. The CDR3, as DNA: TGTGCCAGCAGCCCCGATAGCGGGAGGCCGTTCTTC. This gives the protein CASSPDSGRPFF.

This chain joins TRBV21-1 and TRBJ2-2; the table's D call, TRBD1, has no DNA check behind it. TRBV21-1 is marked as a pseudogene. This CDR3 is built from 19 residues. The CDR3 DNA follows: TGTGCCAGCAGCAAAGATGGTAAAATCGACAGGGATCAAGCCGGGGAGCTGTTTTTT. Protein sequence: CASSKDGKIDRDQAGELFF.

This clone occurred once. The rearrangement uses TRBV7-8 and TRBJ1-4; D is unclear. CDR3 length: 12 residues. Germline V CDR1 and CDR2: SGHVS, FQNEAQ. V was trimmed by 5 bases and J by 6 bases, leaving 7 bases between them. The CDR3, as DNA: TGTGCCAGCAGCCCCCAGGATGAAAAACTGTTTTTT. Translated: CASSPQDEKLFF. Full variable domain (missing parts from reference TRBV7-8 and TRBJ1-4): GAGVSQSPRYKVAKRGQDVALRCDPISGHVSLFWYQQALGQGPEFLTYFQNEAQLDKSGLPSDRFFAERPEGSVSTLKIQRTQQEDSAVYLCASSPQDEKLFFGSGTQLSVL.

The chain has TRBV5-1 and TRBJ1-2; D is possibly TRBD1 (5 bases). Trimming removed 0 bases from V and 8 bases from J, with 20 bases in between. In germline, CDR1 is SGHRS, CDR2 YFSETQ. The CDR3 sequence is 16 residues long. This CDR3 is CASSLESAFNPGGYTF. CDR3 DNA: TGCGCCAGCAGCTTGGAATCAGCCTTCAACCCAGGGGGCTACACCTTC.

The chain couples TRBV19 to TRBJ2-7, with unresolved D. The CDR3 sequence is 15 residues long. Germline V lookup: CDR1 LNHDA, CDR2 SQIVND (reference sequence). Trimming took 3 bases from V and 0 from J, leaving 12 bases between them. CDR3 in DNA: TGTGCCAGTAGTATTAGGGCGGCGAGCTCCTACGAGCAGTACTTC. As protein: CASSIRAASSYEQYF.

The rearrangement uses TRBV6-5 and TRBJ2-5; D uncertain. The germline CDR1 and CDR2 sequences are MNHEY and SVGAGI. V shed 0 bases and J shed 2 bases, with 10 bases lying between them. The CDR3 is 15 amino acids. CDR3 sequence: CASSYSAQRQETQYF. CDR3 DNA sequence: TGTGCCAGCAGTTACTCGGCTCAACGTCAAGAGACCCAGTACTTC.

The sample holds a few counts of this clone. The chain employs TRBV12-2 and TRBJ1-2. TRBV12-2 is recorded as a pseudogene. The CDR3 sequence is 13 residues long. CDR3 protein: CASRMGRMSGYTF. The CDR3 DNA follows: TGTGCAAGTCGCATGGGACGGATGTCGGGCTACACCTTC.

The chain carries TRBV19 and TRBJ2-5; tentatively, D is TRBD1 or TRBD2 (7 bases each). The CDR3 runs 15 residues. Per the germline V gene, CDR1 is LNHDA and CDR2 is SQIVND (reference sequence). Trimming shortened V by 0 bases and J by 8 bases, and 16 bases separated the two germline ends. This CDR3 is CASSIDPQGGVTQYF. The CDR3 nucleotides are TGTGCCAGTAGTATAGATCCCCAGGGGGGGGTAACCCAGTACTTC.

The chain has TRBV5-4 and TRBJ2-1; 7 bases match TRBD1. With 5 bases clipped from V and 6 bases from J, the junction kept 11 bases outside the gene matches. CDR3 size: 15 residues. Germline lookup yields CDR1 SGHNT and CDR2 YYREEE (reference sequence). CDR3 in DNA: TGTGCCAGCAGTTCCGCCGGGACAGAGGGCAATGAGCAGTTCTTC. Amino acids: CASSSAGTEGNEQFF.